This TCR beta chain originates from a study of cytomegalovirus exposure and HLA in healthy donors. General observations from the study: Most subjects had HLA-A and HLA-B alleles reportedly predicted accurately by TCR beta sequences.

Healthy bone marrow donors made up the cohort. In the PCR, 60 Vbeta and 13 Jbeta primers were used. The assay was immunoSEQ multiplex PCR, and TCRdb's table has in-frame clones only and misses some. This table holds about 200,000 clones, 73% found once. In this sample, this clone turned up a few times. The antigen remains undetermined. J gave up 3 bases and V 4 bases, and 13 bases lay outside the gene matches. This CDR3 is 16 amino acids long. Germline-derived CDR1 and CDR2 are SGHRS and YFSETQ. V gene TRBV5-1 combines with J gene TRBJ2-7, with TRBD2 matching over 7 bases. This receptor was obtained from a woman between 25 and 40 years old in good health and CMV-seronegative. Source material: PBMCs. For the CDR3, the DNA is TGCGCCAGCAGCCCCCGCGGGGGTGAAGGGCTCTACGAGCAGTACTTC. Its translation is CASSPRGGEGLYEQYF.